This T cell receptor (beta chain) came from a study of blood T cell repertoires in COVID-19 (dated by TCRdb to 2020 to 2022). As for the study more broadly: Samples from collaborators originated in the United States, Italy and Spain and spanned both the acute and convalescent phases of COVID-19. The repertoires were released in a freely available public database meant as a resource for research on the immune response to SARS-CoV-2. The dataset comprised deeply sampled blood TCRbeta repertoires from subjects exposed to, actively infected with, or recovered from COVID-19. Nearly every sample came with metadata listing a de-identified subject ID, COVID-19 status, age in years and sex. Where available, HLA class I and class II types were taken from metadata supplied by the sample provider and were not determined by assay-based typing. The prospective study material was composed of cDNA or gDNA derived from T cells, B-cell-depleted T cells, or PBMCs. Samples were obtained from the ongoing ImmuneRACE study (first 160 participants) and from about 1,300 subjects provided by 6 global collaborators. What the authors observed across the whole study: The quantity of clinical and demographic metadata differed by source and by participant and was supplied without curation.

Regarding this clone: It has no known antigen specificity. The sample holds no much larger clone one base away, and base qualities are not on file.

In the prospective study, participants were roughly 18 to 89 years old, resided in about 25 geographic areas of the United States, and were enrolled through a virtual design. In the prospective study, participants were assigned to cohorts based on the clinical history participants reported in a screening survey and a study questionnaire. Each participant in the prospective study had whole blood, serum and a nasopharyngeal or oropharyngeal swab collected by mobile phlebotomists. Over a roughly two-month period, participants in the prospective study had the option of providing additional blood draws and questionnaires. Before DNA extraction, prospective study blood samples were shipped either frozen or at room temperature. The CDR3 contains 13 residues, cysteine and phenylalanine counted. The read is trimmed to its CDR3 DNA, 39 bases read in frame from base 1. Relative to germline, V is 9 bases shorter and J is 4 bases shorter, with 14 bases between their ends. CDR1 and CDR2, per the germline V gene, are SNHLY and FYNNEI.

The immunoSEQ Assay, a bias-controlled multiplex PCR, was used to amplify TCRbeta CDR3 regions from genomic DNA. As for how the authors treated the data: Within the assay, amplification of reference gene primers was used to estimate how many nucleated cells each sample contained. Sequence reads were collapsed and filtered to measure the absolute abundance of every unique TCRbeta CDR3 rearrangement. For each sample, productive Simpson clonality was calculated as the square root of Simpson's diversity index over productive rearrangements. Here the immuneACCESS table is served through TCRdb, limited to in-frame sequences with V and J called. Missing clones are a known gap in these copies; in checked studies unresolved V genes cover under half, and the rest lacks a known reason. The V and J calls and clone size come from that table; D and trimming were worked out from the DNA. The sample yields around 420,000 clones; over 75% were counted once. Roughly 2% of the sample belongs to the ten largest clones.

What was sequenced was PBMCs or T cells enriched from blood (not recorded which). The rearranged segments are TRBV2 and TRBJ2-3; a tentative D match to TRBD2 spans 6 bases. The clonotype was recovered from a woman in her thirties or forties with acute COVID-19. The DNA reads as follows: TGTGCCAGAGGGACTGGGACCTCAGATACGCAGTATTTT. This gives the protein CARGTGTSDTQYF.